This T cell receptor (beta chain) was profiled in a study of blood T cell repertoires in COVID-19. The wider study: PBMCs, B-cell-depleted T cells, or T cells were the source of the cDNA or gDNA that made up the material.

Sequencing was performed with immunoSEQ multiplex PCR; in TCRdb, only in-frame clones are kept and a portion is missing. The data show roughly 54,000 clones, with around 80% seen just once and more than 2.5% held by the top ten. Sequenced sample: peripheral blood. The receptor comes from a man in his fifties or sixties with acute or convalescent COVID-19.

The CDR3 region has the DNA TGTGCCAGCAGCGTAGCTAGTGGCAGGGACACCGGGGAGCTGTTTTTT. Translated: CASSVASGRDTGELFF. The genes are TRBV9 and TRBJ2-2; D is perhaps TRBD1 (5 bases). Trimming cost V 0 bases and J 3 bases, with 12 bases left between them. The CDR3 has 16 amino acids. Germline assignment: CDR1 SGDLS and CDR2 YYNGEE.